This T cell receptor beta chain originates from a study of blood T cells in healthy people across ages. Germline assignment: CDR1 PRHDT and CDR2 FYEKMQ (reference sequence). V lost 5 bases and J 0 bases, leaving 17 bases between the germline ends. This CDR3 has 17 amino acids. Individuals who donated were healthy Caucasians from Russia aged roughly 6 to 100. A remark on this clonotype: The antigen remains undetermined.

Notes on the study in general: Across the age range, TCR beta diversity per million T cells fell in a roughly linear way. The authors considered diversity estimates from one million T cells to be underestimates.

A second PCR of roughly 7 to 11 cycles used a sample-barcoded 5' primer and a J-beta primer mix. The template-switch adaptor was a 5' adaptor with 12 random nucleotides. It tagged each cDNA molecule. TCRdb reanalysed the 5' RACE reads using MiXCR and keeps one entry per CDR3 protein. The sample lists about 780,000 distinct CDR3 sequences, about 42% occurring once. This TCR derives from an elderly man in good health. The chain uses TRBV13 and TRBJ2-1; D perhaps matches TRBD1 (5 bases). Sequenced input: blood. CDR3: CASSHTQIDSSYNEQFF. CDR3 nucleotide sequence: TGTGCCAGCAGCCATACGCAAATTGACAGCTCCTACAATGAGCAGTTCTTC.